This TCR beta chain stems from a study of Ad26.COV2.S vaccination and SARS-CoV-2 variants. Germline V gene sequence: CDR1 DFQATT, CDR2 SNEGSKA (reference sequence). The CDR3 totals 11 residues. The germline V and J ends were trimmed by 8 bases and 6 bases, with 14 bases remaining between them. Documented treatment: 15 to 20 received Ad26.COV2.S at low or high dose, single or two shots; 5 received placebo; per-sample allocation not given. At day 63 after the first vaccine or placebo injection, samples were drawn. An Ad26 vector carrying the Wuhan-strain SARS-CoV-2 spike served as the vaccine. Measured with immunoSEQ multiplex PCR; TCRdb has only the in-frame clones, and not every one. The sample has approximately 480,000 clones; roughly 89% are singletons.

Material: peripheral blood, obtained in a trial of Ad26.COV2.S vaccine versus placebo. This clonotype was obtained from a person aged 18-60 years who received the Ad26.COV2.S COVID-19 vaccine or a placebo. The chain links TRBV20-1 to TRBJ2-7; no clear D. This chain's CDR3 is CSTLNTPEQYF. CDR3 sequence (DNA): TGCAGTACCTTGAACACCCCCGAGCAGTACTTC.